The 10 T cell receptor beta chains below all came from one sample that was sequenced in a study of PD-1 blockade in classical Hodgkin lymphoma. Time point reported: newly diagnosed, previously untreated cHL patient sample. Researchers used magnetic negative selection to pull out pure CD4+ T cells from thawed PBMCs. Sequenced by immunoSEQ multiplex PCR; TCRdb stores in-frame clones only, minus some. The sample has fewer than 20,000 clones; 92% are singletons. Input material: CD4+ T cells from blood. All receptors come from a human donor with classical Hodgkin lymphoma.

The chain employs TRBV6-6 and TRBJ1-1; a possible D gene is TRBD1 (5 bases). There are 14 residues in the CDR3. Germline CDR1 and CDR2: MNHNY and SVGAGI (reference sequence). V lost 8 bases to trimming and J lost 1 base, with 14 bases between them. In DNA, the CDR3 is TGTGCCAGCGCAAGCCCAGGGCGGAACACTGAAGCTTTCTTT. This translates into CASASPGRNTEAFF.

The table lists this clone with a count of one. The chain couples TRBV7-9 to TRBJ2-1; TRBD1 is a possible D gene (5 bases). Germline V CDR1 and CDR2: SEHNR, FQNEAQ (reference sequence). V was pared by 7 bases and J by 7 bases, with 20 bases between. This CDR3 has 15 amino acids. The CDR3 sequence is CASTLGRLETNEQFF. The CDR3, as DNA: TGTGCCAGCACCTTGGGGCGGCTAGAGACGAATGAGCAGTTCTTC.

The rearrangement uses TRBV7-3 and TRBJ1-1; 8 bases align to TRBD1. V trimming: 6 bases; J trimming: 1 base; junction bases outside the gene matches: 1. Germline CDR1 SGHTA, CDR2 FQGTGA. This CDR3 is 13 amino acids long. CDR3 sequence reads: CASRGQGNTEAFF. The CDR3 DNA sequence: TGTGCCAGCAGAGGACAGGGGAACACTGAAGCTTTCTTT.

This clone was recorded only once. This sequence joins TRBV2 and TRBJ2-1; D remains ambiguous. Germline V lookup: CDR1 SNHLY, CDR2 FYNNEI. Trimming cost V 6 bases and J 3 bases, with 15 bases left between them. The CDR3 covers 15 residues. CDR3: CASSESSEFYNEQFF. CDR3 sequence (DNA): TGTGCCAGCAGCGAATCCAGCGAATTCTACAATGAGCAGTTCTTC.

The V gene is TRBV12-5, the J gene TRBJ1-1; D gene ambiguous. Looked up from germline, CDR1 is LGHNT and CDR2 is FRNRAP. The V end lost 1 base, the J end lost 0 bases, and 3 bases lay between the germline ends. CDR3 length: 13 residues. CDR3 nucleotides: TGTGCTAGTGGTTTGGAACTGAACACTGAAGCTTTCTTT. Its translation is CASGLELNTEAFF.

The chain combines TRBV7-2 with TRBJ1-4, with TRBD1 matching 8 bases. Germline V lookup: CDR1 SGHTA, CDR2 FQGNSA. There are 13 residues in the CDR3. J gave up 8 bases and V 5 bases, and 4 bases lay outside the gene matches. The CDR3 DNA follows: TGTGCCAGCAGCCGGGACAGGACAGAAAAACTGTTTTTT. Residues: CASSRDRTEKLFF.

This clone appeared once. The chain links TRBV30 to TRBJ1-2; D might be TRBD1 (6 bases). The CDR3 runs 13 residues. Germline CDR1 GTSNPN, CDR2 SVGIG (reference sequence). Trimming took off 3 bases at V and 2 bases at J, with 10 bases between the two ends. CDR3 in DNA: TGTGCCTGGAGCAGGGGAGGGAACTATGGCTACACCTTC. Translating it yields CAWSRGGNYGYTF.

This clone was detected once. The chain has TRBV2 and TRBJ1-5, with 7 positions matching TRBD1. CDR3 length: 15 residues. Trimming removed 6 bases from V and 0 bases from J; junction bases left unmatched: 5. Germline V gene sequence: CDR1 SNHLY, CDR2 FYNNEI. The CDR3 region has the DNA TGTGCCAGCAGGGGACAGACTAATAGCAATCAGCCCCAGCATTTT. It encodes CASRGQTNSNQPQHF.

The chain has TRBV5-1 and TRBJ2-1; 9 bases are a match to TRBD1. This CDR3 contains 15 residues. Germline CDR1 SGHRS, CDR2 YFSETQ. Trimming cost V 4 bases and J 2 bases; bases outside gene matches: 4. The CDR3 region has the DNA TGCGCCAGCAGCCCGACAGGGGGTACCTACAATGAGCAGTTCTTC. This encodes CASSPTGGTYNEQFF.

V gene TRBV7-9 combines with J gene TRBJ2-1; no definite D call. Trimming removed 5 bases from V and 0 bases from J, with 8 bases in between. CDR3 size: 14 residues. CDR1 and CDR2 (germline): SEHNR, FQNEAQ (reference sequence). The DNA of the CDR3 is TGTGCCAGCAGCGTTGGATACTCCTACAATGAGCAGTTCTTC. It codes for CASSVGYSYNEQFF.